Sequencing of this T cell receptor beta chain was carried out in a study of graft-versus-host responses after intestinal transplantation (dated by TCRdb to about 2021). Regarding the study in general: Multivisceral, liver-intestinal, or isolated intestinal transplants were received by the recipients. Every recipient was given anti-thymocyte globulin induction, followed by approximately 3 years of maintenance tacrolimus and steroids. After intestinal transplantation, graft-versus-host and host-versus-graft alloreactive T cell clones in the graft, circulation and bone marrow were tracked using bulk TCR-beta CDR3 sequencing. Alloreactive clones were identified by sequencing pre-transplant mixed lymphocyte reaction products and comparing these products with unstimulated pre-transplant donor and recipient T cells. Of the 20 to 30 intestinal transplant recipients enrolled in the cohort, one of whom was a retransplant, a few patients without pretransplant specimens were excluded. A peak of at least 4% donor T cells among recipient peripheral blood mononuclear cells was the definition used for donor T cell macrochimerism. Instead of going to the commercial service, samples from a few later patients were sequenced in-house on an Illumina MiSeq and processed with MiXCR.

The junction shows trimming of 5 bases on V and 5 bases on J, plus 15 bases between the germline ends. From the germline V gene, CDR1 is SGHTA and CDR2 is FQGNSA. The CDR3 runs 14 amino acids, cysteine and phenylalanine included. Solely the CDR3 DNA is kept, with 42 bases framed from the first base. The time point label for this specimen denotes: cells obtained before transplantation from donor or recipient. CD3+CD4+ and CD3+CD8+ populations were FACS-sorted from unstimulated pre-transplant donor and recipient cells taken from spleen or lymph nodes. Libraries were constructed by the immunoSEQ multiplex PCR assay. In most patients, genomic DNA was isolated using the Qiagen DNeasy Blood and Tissue Kit and sent frozen to Adaptive Biotechnologies for TCR sequencing. Adaptive Biotechnologies carried out high-throughput TCR-beta CDR3 sequencing of genomic DNA for most patients. As for the authors' bioinformatics: Adaptive's ImmunoSEQ software was the source of the TCR sequencing data for roughly 19 patients, while a few other patients were processed with MiXCR and VDJtools. CD4 versus CD8 sorting errors were corrected by removing sequences found in both subsets at a frequency ratio below 5:1. CDR3 nucleotide sequences shared between donor and recipient were removed because their origin could not be assigned. Alloreactive clones required at least 2-fold expansion over unstimulated cells and minimum CFSE-low frequency of 0.002% (template counts) or 0.001% (read counts). Clones were considered mappable if detected in sequenced pre-transplant spleen, lymph node, or MLR CFSE-low populations of the donor or recipient. Cumulative frequency of alloreactive clones was calculated as a percentage of all sequences weighted by copy number. Here the immuneACCESS table is served through TCRdb, limited to in-frame sequences with V and J called. Missing clones are a known gap in these copies; in checked studies unresolved V genes cover under half, and the rest lacks a known reason. For V, J and clone size, that table is used; D and trimming come from the DNA. This sample gives tens of thousands of clones in total; roughly 91% of them show up just once. About 1.3% of the sample goes to the ten largest clones.

General findings and caveats noted by the study authors: GvH clones were detected in recipient bone marrow, and some of these GvH clones were observed earlier in ileal mucosa or blood, consistent with an intestinal mucosal origin. Early after transplant, declines in HvG clones were associated with peak levels of circulating GvH clones. High GvH to HvG T cell clonal ratios were observed in the allografts of patients with donor T cell macrochimerism. The conclusions were limited by the relatively low number and heterogeneity of the intestinal transplant patients.

With respect to this clone: This clone's antigen is unknown. The input lacks base qualities; no much larger clone sits a single base away.

The sequence is built from TRBV7-2 and TRBJ1-2, with TRBD1 as a weak D call on 5 bases. The TCR was taken from a human donor who received an intestinal transplant. The material sequenced was unstimulated CD8+ T cells sorted from spleen or lymph node cells, taken before intestinal transplant. The CDR3 in this case is CASSPVREPYGYTF. Here is the DNA: TGTGCCAGCAGCCCCGTCAGGGAACCATATGGCTACACCTTC.